This is a list of T cell receptor beta chains from one sample in a study of T cell repertoires in cytomegalovirus infection. TCRdb reprocessed the reads via MiXCR and lists one record per CDR3 protein. The sample has under 200,000 distinct CDR3 sequences, 8% to 10% seen once. The sequenced material came from PBMCs. Source of these receptors: a human donor in good health (CMV status not recorded). Some clones in this sample may be carry-over from other donors' samples. CDR3s include the opening cysteine and the closing phenylalanine or tryptophan. The order of the fields is D gene, J gene, clone size, V gene, CDR3 DNA, CDR3 protein. A D gene is named only where the DNA matches it firmly. Clone size is not always given. Where it is, it says once, few, many or a class for expanded clones.

d_call: -; j_call: TRBJ1-1; clone_size: many; v_call: TRBV7-3; cdr3_nt: TGTGCCACCTCGAGTCAGGGGAACACTGAAGCTTTCTTT; cdr3_aa: CATSSQGNTEAFF
d_call: TRBD1; j_call: TRBJ2-5; clone_size: -; v_call: TRBV29-1; cdr3_nt: TGCAGCGTTGACAGGGGGCATGTGGAGACCCAGTACTTC; cdr3_aa: CSVDRGHVETQYF
d_call: -; j_call: TRBJ1-2; clone_size: few; v_call: TRBV4-2; cdr3_nt: TGTGCCAGCAGCCAAGAACCCACAAAAATCACCTATGGCTACACCTTC; cdr3_aa: CASSQEPTKITYGYTF
d_call: -; j_call: TRBJ1-5; clone_size: many; v_call: TRBV10-3; cdr3_nt: TGTGCCATCAGTGAGTCGAGGAGTCAGCCCCAGCATTTT; cdr3_aa: CAISESRSQPQHF
d_call: -; j_call: TRBJ1-1; clone_size: few; v_call: TRBV28; cdr3_nt: TGTGCCAGCAGTCTGCGGTTGCTCATGAACACTGAAGCTTTCTTT; cdr3_aa: CASSLRLLMNTEAFF
d_call: TRBD1; j_call: TRBJ2-1; clone_size: many; v_call: TRBV7-2; cdr3_nt: TGTGCCAGCAGCACGGGTGGACAGGGAGCGTTCTTC; cdr3_aa: CASSTGGQGAFF
d_call: -; j_call: TRBJ2-7; clone_size: -; v_call: TRBV2; cdr3_nt: TGTGCCAGCAGTGATGTGGGGGCGGGGGTTGGATACTTC; cdr3_aa: CASSDVGAGVGYF
d_call: -; j_call: TRBJ2-7; clone_size: -; v_call: TRBV6-2/TRBV6-3; cdr3_nt: TGTGCCAGCAGTGATAGACGGAATTCCTACGAGCAGTACTTC; cdr3_aa: CASSDRRNSYEQYF
d_call: -; j_call: TRBJ2-7; clone_size: many; v_call: TRBV7-8; cdr3_nt: TGTGCCAGCAGCTCTCCCCAGGGGCGGGAGATTTACGAGCAGTACTTC; cdr3_aa: CASSSPQGREIYEQYF
d_call: TRBD1; j_call: TRBJ1-2; clone_size: few; v_call: TRBV12-3/TRBV12-4; cdr3_nt: TGTGCCAGCACCTCCCCCTCACAGGGACAGGCGACCTATGGCTACACCTTC; cdr3_aa: CASTSPSQGQATYGYTF
d_call: TRBD1; j_call: TRBJ1-3; clone_size: few; v_call: TRBV28; cdr3_nt: TGTGCCAGCAGTTTCTGGACAGGGACTGGAAACACCATATATTTT; cdr3_aa: CASSFWTGTGNTIYF
d_call: TRBD2; j_call: TRBJ2-7; clone_size: -; v_call: TRBV20-1; cdr3_nt: TGCAGTGCCTCGGGGCTAGCGGGATACTACGAGCAGTACTTC; cdr3_aa: CSASGLAGYYEQYF
d_call: TRBD1; j_call: TRBJ1-4; clone_size: many; v_call: TRBV12-3/TRBV12-4; cdr3_nt: TGTGCCAGCAGTTTAGGGGACAGGGGGCCCGCAACTAATGAAAAACTGTTTTTT; cdr3_aa: CASSLGDRGPATNEKLFF
d_call: TRBD1; j_call: TRBJ1-2; clone_size: -; v_call: TRBV20-1; cdr3_nt: TGCAGTGCTGGAACAGGGGGGTCTAACTATGGCTACACCTTC; cdr3_aa: CSAGTGGSNYGYTF
d_call: -; j_call: TRBJ2-1; clone_size: many; v_call: TRBV7-6; cdr3_nt: TGTGCTAGCAGCGTTAGTTTTTTCAATGAGCAGTTCTTC; cdr3_aa: CASSVSFFNEQFF
d_call: -; j_call: TRBJ2-5; clone_size: many; v_call: TRBV7-2; cdr3_nt: TGTGCCAGCAGCTTAGGTACCACCCAGTACTTC; cdr3_aa: CASSLGTTQYF
d_call: TRBD1; j_call: TRBJ1-5; clone_size: many; v_call: TRBV19; cdr3_nt: TGTGCCAGTAGTATTTCAGGACAGGCCTTCAATCAGCCCCAGCATTTT; cdr3_aa: CASSISGQAFNQPQHF
d_call: -; j_call: TRBJ2-7; clone_size: many; v_call: TRBV20-1; cdr3_nt: TGCAGTGCTGAACAAGGGCCTCTCTCCTACGAGCAGTACTTC; cdr3_aa: CSAEQGPLSYEQYF
d_call: TRBD1; j_call: TRBJ1-5; clone_size: -; v_call: TRBV6-1; cdr3_nt: TGTGCCAGCAGTCAGACAGGGGCGCATCAGCCCCAGCATTTT; cdr3_aa: CASSQTGAHQPQHF
d_call: TRBD2; j_call: TRBJ2-1; clone_size: -; v_call: TRBV24-1; cdr3_nt: TGTGCCACCAGTGATATGAGCGGGGGCCGCTACAATGAGCAGTTCTTC; cdr3_aa: CATSDMSGGRYNEQFF
d_call: TRBD1; j_call: TRBJ1-3; clone_size: -; v_call: TRBV20-1; cdr3_nt: TGCAGTGCTGATGACAGGGCCTCCTCTGGAAACACCATATATTTT; cdr3_aa: CSADDRASSGNTIYF
d_call: -; j_call: TRBJ1-6; clone_size: many; v_call: TRBV7-9; cdr3_nt: TGTGCCAGCAGCTTAAAAGGGCCGGTAAATTCACCCCTCCACTTT; cdr3_aa: CASSLKGPVNSPLHF
d_call: TRBD2; j_call: TRBJ2-3; clone_size: many; v_call: TRBV4-3; cdr3_nt: TGCGCCAGCAGCCAAGAGGCTAGCGGGGGGGGCACAGATACGCAGTATTTT; cdr3_aa: CASSQEASGGGTDTQYF
d_call: -; j_call: TRBJ1-1; clone_size: few; v_call: TRBV7-9; cdr3_nt: TGTGCCAGCAGCTTACTTACCTCGAACACTGAAGCTTTCTTT; cdr3_aa: CASSLLTSNTEAFF
d_call: -; j_call: TRBJ2-5; clone_size: many; v_call: TRBV7-8; cdr3_nt: TGTGCCAGCAGCCAACTTAGGGGAGATGCGGGGCCAGAGACCCAGTACTTC; cdr3_aa: CASSQLRGDAGPETQYF
d_call: TRBD1; j_call: TRBJ1-5; clone_size: -; v_call: TRBV2; cdr3_nt: TGTGCCAGCAAACCGGGACAGGGGGCTGTTCAGCCCCAGCATTTT; cdr3_aa: CASKPGQGAVQPQHF
d_call: TRBD1; j_call: TRBJ1-3; clone_size: few; v_call: TRBV28; cdr3_nt: TGTGCCAGCTGGGGACAGGTGATCTCTGGAAACACCATATATTTT; cdr3_aa: CASWGQVISGNTIYF
d_call: -; j_call: TRBJ2-2; clone_size: few; v_call: TRBV5-4; cdr3_nt: TGTGCCAGCAGCGCCGACAGGAAAAGGAGTACCGGGGAGCTGTTTTTT; cdr3_aa: CASSADRKRSTGELFF
d_call: -; j_call: TRBJ1-5; clone_size: few; v_call: TRBV6-2/TRBV6-3; cdr3_nt: TGTGCCAGCAGTTTTGGGACGCGACGGTATCAGCCCCAGCATTTT; cdr3_aa: CASSFGTRRYQPQHF